These 10 T cell receptor beta chains were all obtained from the same sample, sequenced in a study of blood T cell repertoires in COVID-19. Profiling relied on immunoSEQ multiplex PCR, and the TCRdb table lists in-frame clones only, not all of them. This sample has some 180,000 clones, with 70% to 90% found just once. The sample taken for sequencing was peripheral blood. The receptors derive from a man aged 50 to 59 with COVID-19, enrolled during active disease.

The rearrangement joins TRBV18 to TRBJ2-7; 15 bases align to TRBD2. Germline CDR1 reads KGHSH; CDR2 reads LQKENI. V dropped 3 bases and J dropped 0; count of bases not matched to a gene: 6. The CDR3 consists of 18 residues. This CDR3 reads CASSPLGLAGGPSYEQYF. The CDR3 region has the DNA TGTGCCAGCTCACCCCTAGGACTAGCGGGAGGGCCCTCCTACGAGCAGTACTTC. The full variable domain, in which reference TRBV18 and TRBJ2-7 provide the parts outside the CDR3, is NAGVMQNPRHLVRRRGQEARLRCSPMKGHSHVYWYRQLPEEGLKFMVYLQKENIIDESGMPKERFSAEFPKEGPSILRIQQVVRGDSAAYFCASSPLGLAGGPSYEQYFGPGTRLTVT.

This CDR3 reads CASSVQGGNQPQHF. The DNA for the CDR3 is TGTGCCAGCAGCGTACAGGGGGGGAATCAGCCCCAGCATTTT. This chain links TRBV7-9 with TRBJ1-5; the match to TRBD1 covers 8 bases. Germline V lookup: CDR1 SEHNR, CDR2 FQNEAQ (reference sequence). This CDR3 is 14 amino acids long. The V and J ends lost 5 bases and 4 bases, in that order; junction bases with no gene match: 4.

This CDR3 reads CATSRDRRFYEQYF. DNA for the CDR3: TGTGCCACCAGCAGAGATCGGAGGTTCTACGAGCAGTACTTC. The chain links TRBV15 to TRBJ2-7; tentative D call: TRBD2 (5 bases). This CDR3 spans 14 amino acids. Germline-derived CDR1 and CDR2 are LNHNV and YYDKDF (reference sequence). Trimming left V 0 bases short and J 3 bases short, with 9 bases between.

The rearrangement joins TRBV27 to TRBJ2-1; D is perhaps TRBD2 (6 bases). The V and J ends lost 5 bases and 0 bases respectively, with 17 bases between them. The CDR3 runs to 17 residues. Germline CDR1 and CDR2: MNHEY and SMNVEV (reference sequence). As DNA, the CDR3 is TGTGCCAGCAGTAAACCGGGACTTCCGAGCTCCTACAATGAGCAGTTCTTC. Its protein product is CASSKPGLPSSYNEQFF.

The V gene is TRBV20-1, the J gene TRBJ2-7, with D perhaps TRBD2 (6 bases). The CDR3 loop spans 13 amino acids. Trimming took off 3 bases at V and 6 bases at J, with 15 bases between the two ends. The germline CDR1 and CDR2 sequences are DFQATT and SNEGSKA (reference sequence). CDR3 sequence reads: CSASFSGVGEQYF. The CDR3 coding sequence is TGCAGTGCTAGTTTTTCGGGAGTGGGCGAGCAGTACTTC.

V gene TRBV29-1 combines with J gene TRBJ1-3; TRBD1 agrees at 9 bases. This CDR3 has 16 residues. With V trimmed by 4 bases and J by 2 bases, 9 bases remained unmatched. The germline gives CDR1 SQVTM, CDR2 ANQGSEA. CDR3 DNA: TGCAGCGTTGGGGGACGGGACAGGGCGACTGGAAACACCATATATTTT. This translates into CSVGGRDRATGNTIYF.

The V gene is TRBV9, the J gene TRBJ1-4, with 8 nucleotides matching TRBD1. V lost 2 bases to trimming and J lost 7 bases; unmatched junction nucleotides: 4. Germline-derived CDR1 and CDR2 are SGDLS and YYNGEE. CDR3 size: 14 residues. The CDR3 DNA sequence: TGTGCCAGCAGCGTCCGGGACAGGTTTGAAAAACTGTTTTTT. This encodes CASSVRDRFEKLFF.

This clone was seen once. J is TRBJ1-1 and V is TRBV24-1; D not certain. Germline V lookup: CDR1 KGHDR, CDR2 SFDVKD. CDR3 length equals 15 residues. V lost 6 bases, J lost 7 bases, and 20 bases lay in between. This CDR3 is CATSPQPGEFSEAFF. As DNA, the CDR3 is TGTGCCACCAGTCCCCAGCCCGGGGAGTTTAGTGAAGCTTTCTTT.

This chain's CDR3 is CASRGQNYSPLHF. The CDR3 DNA sequence: TGTGCCAGCAGGGGACAGAACTATTCACCCCTCCACTTT. The V gene is TRBV6-5, the J gene TRBJ1-6; 7 bases agree with TRBD1. The V gene end was trimmed by 6 bases and the J gene end by 8 bases; junction bases not matched to a gene: 4. The CDR3 extends over 13 amino acids. From germline, CDR1 is MNHEY and CDR2 SVGAGI.

The genes are TRBV19 and TRBJ2-1, with 7 bases lining up with TRBD2. There are 15 residues in the CDR3. J gave up 9 bases and V 6 bases, and 14 bases lay outside the gene matches. CDR1 LNHDA and CDR2 SQIVND come from the germline V gene (reference sequence). The CDR3 nucleotides are TGTGCCAGTAGCCAACTAGTGGGAGGGCCAGGTGAGCAGTTCTTC. Its translation: CASSQLVGGPGEQFF.